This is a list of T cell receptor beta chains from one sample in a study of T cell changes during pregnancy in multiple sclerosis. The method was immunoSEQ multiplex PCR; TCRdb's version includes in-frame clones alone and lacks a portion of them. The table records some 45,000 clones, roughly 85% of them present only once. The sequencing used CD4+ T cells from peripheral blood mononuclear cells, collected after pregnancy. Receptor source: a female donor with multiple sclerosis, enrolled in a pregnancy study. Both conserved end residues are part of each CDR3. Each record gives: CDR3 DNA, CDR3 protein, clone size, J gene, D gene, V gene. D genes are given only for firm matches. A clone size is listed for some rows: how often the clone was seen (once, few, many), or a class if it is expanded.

cdr3_nt: TGCGCCAGCAGCCACTTGGGGCCCTCTGGAAACACCATATATTTT; cdr3_aa: CASSHLGPSGNTIYF; clone_size: .; j_call: TRBJ1-3; d_call: .; v_call: TRBV4-3
cdr3_nt: TGCGCCAGCAGCCAAGCACAGGGGGTGACCGAGCAGTACTTC; cdr3_aa: CASSQAQGVTEQYF; clone_size: .; j_call: TRBJ2-7; d_call: TRBD1; v_call: TRBV4-3
cdr3_nt: TGTGCCAGCAGAGATACCCCGACAGGAACCAATCAGCCCCAGCATTTT; cdr3_aa: CASRDTPTGTNQPQHF; clone_size: .; j_call: TRBJ1-5; d_call: .; v_call: TRBV5-5
cdr3_nt: TGCGCCAGCCAACACAGGGGGCGCAGCACAGATACGCAGTATTTT; cdr3_aa: CASQHRGRSTDTQYF; clone_size: .; j_call: TRBJ2-3; d_call: TRBD1; v_call: TRBV10-2
cdr3_nt: TGCGCCAGCAGCCCCTATACAGGGTCCGAAAATTCACCCCTCCACTTT; cdr3_aa: CASSPYTGSENSPLHF; clone_size: .; j_call: TRBJ1-6; d_call: .; v_call: TRBV5-1
cdr3_nt: TGTGCCAGCGGGAGCGGGGCTCACACCGGGGAGCTGTTTTTT; cdr3_aa: CASGSGAHTGELFF; clone_size: .; j_call: TRBJ2-2; d_call: TRBD2; v_call: TRBV9
cdr3_nt: TGTGCCAGCAGGAAGACAGGGACCACCGGGGAGCTGTTTTTT; cdr3_aa: CASRKTGTTGELFF; clone_size: .; j_call: TRBJ2-2; d_call: TRBD1; v_call: TRBV6-1
cdr3_nt: TGTGCCAGCAGCGGGGACAGGGCGAACACTGAAGCTTTCTTT; cdr3_aa: CASSGDRANTEAFF; clone_size: few; j_call: TRBJ1-1; d_call: TRBD1; v_call: TRBV5-4
cdr3_nt: TGCGCCAGCAGGGCAGGGTTGGCTGAAGCTTTCTTT; cdr3_aa: CASRAGLAEAFF; clone_size: .; j_call: TRBJ1-1; d_call: .; v_call: TRBV5-1
cdr3_nt: TGCGCCAGCAGCTTGGAGTCACAGGGGACCCAGTACTTC; cdr3_aa: CASSLESQGTQYF; clone_size: .; j_call: TRBJ2-5; d_call: .; v_call: TRBV5-1